A single sample is the source of the 3 T cell receptor beta chains below, sequenced in a study of blood T cell repertoires in COVID-19. Profiling relied on immunoSEQ multiplex PCR, and the TCRdb table lists in-frame clones only, not all of them. This sample has a few hundred thousand clones, with around 87% found just once. Sequencing input: PBMCs or T cells enriched from blood (not recorded which). All receptors derive from a man younger than 40 who had recovered from COVID-19.

V usage is TRBV16 and J usage is TRBJ1-2, with D uncertain. This CDR3 is 13 amino acids long. Germline assignment: CDR1 KGHSY and CDR2 FQNENV. V lost 5 bases, J lost 0 bases, and 7 bases lay in between. The CDR3 DNA follows: TGTGCCAGCAGCGAAACTTCTAACTATGGCTACACCTTC. Protein: CASSETSNYGYTF.

The V call is TRBV7-2, the J call TRBJ1-2, with TRBD1 matching 7 bases. From germline, CDR1 is SGHTA and CDR2 FQGNSA. V was pared by 1 base and J by 7 bases, with 3 bases of the junction left unmatched. This CDR3 has 13 residues. CDR3 residues: CASSLEQGFGYTF. CDR3 sequence (DNA): TGTGCCAGCAGCTTAGAACAGGGGTTTGGCTACACCTTC.

The V gene is TRBV4-1, the J gene TRBJ1-4, with TRBD1 matching over 7 bases. Germline trimming cut 5 bases from V and 8 bases from J; bases unmatched to any gene: 8. CDR1 is MGHRA, CDR2 YSYEKL, per germline. The CDR3 has 14 residues. In nucleotides, the CDR3 is TGCGCCAGCAGCGAGGGACAGCTGGACGAAAAACTGTTTTTT. Translation gives CASSEGQLDEKLFF.